A selection of T cell receptor beta chains follows, all from one sample in a study of OX40 agonist ivuxolimab in advanced cancers. Clones were read by immunoSEQ multiplex PCR, and TCRdb kept only the in-frame ones, dropping some. The sample contains some 26,000 clones, about 81% of which appear only once. The material was CD4+ or CD8+ T cells sorted from blood, obtained in a trial of the OX40 agonist ivuxolimab. These receptors all come from an adult with an advanced solid tumor such as melanoma, head and neck, liver or kidney cancer. Both conserved end residues are part of each CDR3.

CDR3aa: CASRAYEQYF
v_gene: TRBV2
j_gene: TRBJ2-7

CDR3aa: CAISQGWEVGEKLFF
v_gene: TRBV10-3
j_gene: TRBJ1-4

CDR3aa: CASSLTGGHNEQFF
v_gene: TRBV7-3
j_gene: TRBJ2-1

CDR3aa: CASSARLGVDTGELFF
v_gene: TRBV7-9
j_gene: TRBJ2-2

CDR3aa: CASSVGLGATNEKLFF
v_gene: TRBV9
j_gene: TRBJ1-4

CDR3aa: CASSIDQGGTQPQHF
v_gene: TRBV19
j_gene: TRBJ1-5

CDR3aa: CAISESSVETSGSSYNEQFF
v_gene: TRBV10-3
j_gene: TRBJ2-1

CDR3aa: CARSSEQGAGELFF
v_gene: TRBV5-3
j_gene: TRBJ2-2

CDR3aa: CASSLGRDYGYTF
v_gene: TRBV6-5
j_gene: TRBJ1-2

CDR3aa: CASSLARTGGSEQYF
v_gene: TRBV7-9
j_gene: TRBJ2-7

CDR3aa: CASSLGQGLEQYF
v_gene: TRBV11-2
j_gene: TRBJ2-7

CDR3aa: CASSSNTGNTEAFF
v_gene: TRBV19
j_gene: TRBJ1-1

CDR3aa: CASSYLGTEFNEKLFF
v_gene: TRBV6-6
j_gene: TRBJ1-4

CDR3aa: CASSPRTGVNEKLFF
v_gene: TRBV9
j_gene: TRBJ1-4

CDR3aa: CASTGTNEQFF
v_gene: TRBV6-6
j_gene: TRBJ2-1

CDR3aa: CASATSSYYEQYF
v_gene: TRBV27
j_gene: TRBJ2-7

CDR3aa: CASVETNTGELFF
v_gene: TRBV7-3
j_gene: TRBJ2-2

CDR3aa: CASSQDREAFF
v_gene: TRBV4-1
j_gene: TRBJ1-1

CDR3aa: CASSLVRAHEQYF
v_gene: TRBV4-1
j_gene: TRBJ2-7

CDR3aa: CASSEGAFGYTF
v_gene: TRBV11-2
j_gene: TRBJ1-2

CDR3aa: CASSAGGGYEQYF
v_gene: TRBV18
j_gene: TRBJ2-7

CDR3aa: CASSQAGDWYEKLFF
v_gene: TRBV4-1
j_gene: TRBJ1-4

CDR3aa: CASSLRLAGGPGTGELFF
v_gene: TRBV5-1
j_gene: TRBJ2-2

CDR3aa: CASSVGWWDPTNEKLFF
v_gene: TRBV9
j_gene: TRBJ1-4

CDR3aa: CASTRAGRYNDPPGELFF
v_gene: TRBV21-1
j_gene: TRBJ2-2

CDR3aa: CASSGAAGPFYEQYF
v_gene: TRBV5-6
j_gene: .

CDR3aa: CSVMLGAIEAFF
v_gene: TRBV29-1
j_gene: TRBJ1-1

CDR3aa: CAWDQPPGPNTGELFF
v_gene: TRBV30
j_gene: TRBJ2-2

CDR3aa: CASSVGTAGNGYTF
v_gene: TRBV5-6
j_gene: TRBJ1-2

CDR3aa: CAWSVGNGEQFF
v_gene: TRBV30
j_gene: TRBJ2-1

CDR3aa: CASSLALPGQGEWGSYEQYF
v_gene: TRBV7-8
j_gene: TRBJ2-7

CDR3aa: CASSETGVGELFF
v_gene: TRBV2
j_gene: TRBJ2-2

CDR3aa: CASSIQTGANVLTF
v_gene: TRBV19
j_gene: TRBJ2-6

CDR3aa: CASSQGDGLYEQYF
v_gene: TRBV4-1
j_gene: TRBJ2-7

CDR3aa: CSARKETQYF
v_gene: TRBV29-1
j_gene: TRBJ2-5

CDR3aa: CASSQGATSGYEQYF
v_gene: TRBV4-1
j_gene: TRBJ2-7

CDR3aa: CASSPGGGIDEQYF
v_gene: TRBV6-1
j_gene: TRBJ2-7

CDR3aa: CASSGSGNTEAFF
v_gene: TRBV7-3
j_gene: TRBJ1-1

CDR3aa: CASSIVSGGGTEAFF
v_gene: TRBV19
j_gene: TRBJ1-1

CDR3aa: CASSVSASYEQYF
v_gene: TRBV11-2
j_gene: TRBJ2-7

CDR3aa: CAWGPGHYSNQPQHF
v_gene: TRBV30
j_gene: TRBJ1-5

CDR3aa: CASRDGFGGELFF
v_gene: TRBV9
j_gene: TRBJ2-2

CDR3aa: CASSPDSPYEQYF
v_gene: TRBV7-9
j_gene: TRBJ2-7

CDR3aa: CAIYSSGTDEQFF
v_gene: TRBV15
j_gene: TRBJ2-1

CDR3aa: CASSHGGSTDTQYF
v_gene: TRBV4-3
j_gene: TRBJ2-3

CDR3aa: CASSEGVGPEAFF
v_gene: TRBV10-2
j_gene: TRBJ1-1

CDR3aa: CASSLYGTGHDANYGYTF
v_gene: TRBV4-2
j_gene: TRBJ1-2

CDR3aa: CASSLGGVSSYEQYF
v_gene: TRBV7-6
j_gene: TRBJ2-7

CDR3aa: CASSSTSGRSYNEQFF
v_gene: TRBV7-3
j_gene: TRBJ2-1

CDR3aa: CASSLGTADF
v_gene: TRBV11-2
j_gene: TRBJ1-2

CDR3aa: CSARDVYEQYF
v_gene: TRBV20-1
j_gene: TRBJ2-7

CDR3aa: CASSQGGQPQHF
v_gene: TRBV19
j_gene: TRBJ1-5

CDR3aa: CASSVAGSSYNSPLHF
v_gene: TRBV9
j_gene: TRBJ1-6

CDR3aa: CASSVDGTPGETQYF
v_gene: TRBV9
j_gene: TRBJ2-5

CDR3aa: CSYLTGGSYEQYF
v_gene: TRBV29-1
j_gene: TRBJ2-7

CDR3aa: CASSLGGTTSNLKNIQYF
v_gene: TRBV11-2
j_gene: TRBJ2-4